This T cell receptor beta chain was captured in a study of PD-L1 blockade in urothelial cancer. In the study overall: Across blood samples, T cells had a median count of roughly 140,000.

On this clone itself: Antigen specificity is unknown.

Time point reported: pretreatment peripheral blood. Points from the study as a whole: Clonality of blood TCR below the median before treatment predicted better survival. Enhanced expansion of tumor-associated blood clones at 3 weeks characterized durable-benefit patients.

TCRdb's copy holds only in-frame clones and misses some; the assay was immunoSEQ multiplex PCR. The sample has about 76,000 clones; 75% to 90% are singletons. The sample was PBMCs, taken around atezolizumab (anti-PD-L1) treatment. The receptor's source is a man aged 65 to 85 with urothelial cancer.

DNA of the CDR3: TGCGCCAGCAGCTTTTCCCAGGGGGCGGGCGAGCAGTACTTC. Translating gives CASSFSQGAGEQYF. The genes are TRBV5-1 and TRBJ2-7; 8 bases are shared with TRBD1. This CDR3 is built from 14 residues. The V segment lost 2 bases and the J segment 6 bases; nucleotides outside the gene matches: 7. CDR1 and CDR2 (germline): SGHRS, YFSETQ.